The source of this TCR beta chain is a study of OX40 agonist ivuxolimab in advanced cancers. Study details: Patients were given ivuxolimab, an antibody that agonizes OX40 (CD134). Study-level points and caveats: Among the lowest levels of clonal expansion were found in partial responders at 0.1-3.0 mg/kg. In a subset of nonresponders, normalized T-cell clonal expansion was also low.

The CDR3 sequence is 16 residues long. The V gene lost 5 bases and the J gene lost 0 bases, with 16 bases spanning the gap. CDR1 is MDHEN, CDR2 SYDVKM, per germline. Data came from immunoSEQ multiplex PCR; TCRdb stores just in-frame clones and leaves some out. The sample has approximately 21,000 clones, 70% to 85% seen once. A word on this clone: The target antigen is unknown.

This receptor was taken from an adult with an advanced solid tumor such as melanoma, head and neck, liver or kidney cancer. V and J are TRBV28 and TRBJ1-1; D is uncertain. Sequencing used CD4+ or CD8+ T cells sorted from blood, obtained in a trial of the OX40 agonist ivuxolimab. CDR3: CASSPWTAHMNTEAFF. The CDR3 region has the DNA TGTGCCAGCAGTCCTTGGACGGCCCACATGAACACTGAAGCTTTCTTT.